The entry below describes one T cell receptor (beta chain). Its antigen is as yet unknown. This specimen belongs to a study of T cell repertoires in cytomegalovirus infection. One entry per CDR3 protein results from TCRdb running MiXCR on the reads. The sample includes roughly 310,000 distinct CDR3 sequences, almost 30% of them seen just once. General observations from the study: Dominant in the ex vivo response were TCR beta clonotypes restricted by HLA-C and specific for CMV.

The CDR3 spans 16 residues. Germline loops: CDR1 SGHTA, CDR2 FQGTGA. The ends were cut back, 0 bases at V and 1 base at J, with 10 bases in the middle. Sequenced material: cultured PBMCs, taken from culture after CMV antigen stimulation. This sequence was found in a human donor in good health (CMV status not recorded). Some clones in this sample may be carry-over from other donors' samples. The rearrangement joins TRBV7-3 to TRBJ2-1, with TRBD1 as a possible D gene (6 bases). CDR3 sequence reads: CASSLTNRVSYNEQFF. The CDR3 DNA follows: TGTGCCAGCAGCTTAACGAACAGGGTATCCTACAATGAGCAGTTCTTC. The full variable domain, in which reference TRBV7-3 and TRBJ2-1 provide the parts outside the CDR3, is GAGVSQTPSNKVTEKGKYVELRCDPISGHTALYWYRQSLGQGPEFLIYFQGTGAADDSGLPNDRFFAVRPEGSVSTLKIQRTERGDSAVYLCASSLTNRVSYNEQFFGPGTRLTVL.